A single sample is the source of the 16 T cell receptor beta chains below, sequenced in a study of siplizumab effects on memory and regulatory T cells. The assay was immunoSEQ multiplex PCR, and TCRdb's table has in-frame clones only and misses some. The sample yields 100,000 or so clones, about nine tenths seen once. Sequencing was carried out using non-Treg CD4+ T cells sorted from blood. The receptor source for this set is a human donor in good health.

This chain links TRBV14 with TRBJ2-3; the D gene is possibly TRBD1 (6 bases). CDR1 and CDR2 from the germline V gene are SGHDN and FVKESK. V shed 5 bases and J shed 3 bases, with 15 bases lying between them. The CDR3 totals 15 residues. The CDR3 region is CASSRNRVGTDTQYF. CDR3 sequence (DNA): TGTGCCAGCAGCAGAAACAGGGTTGGGACAGATACGCAGTATTTT. The full variable domain, rest sourced from reference TRBV14 and TRBJ2-3, is EAGVTQFPSHSVIEKGQTVTLRCDPISGHDNLYWYRRVMGKEIKFLLHFVKESKQDESGMPNNRFLAERTGGTYSTLKVQPAELEDSGVYFCASSRNRVGTDTQYFGPGTRLTVL.

The CDR3 spells CASSADRSYGYTF. CDR3 bases: TGTGCCAGCAGCGCTGACAGAAGCTATGGCTACACCTTC. The chain is built from TRBV7-8 and TRBJ1-2, with D maybe TRBD1 (5 bases). This CDR3 contains 13 residues. The germline gives CDR1 SGHVS, CDR2 FQNEAQ. V shed 5 bases and J shed 4 bases, with 11 bases lying between them.

J is TRBJ1-3 and V is TRBV9; D call uncertain. The CDR3 is 15 amino acids. The germline gives CDR1 SGDLS, CDR2 YYNGEE. The V and J ends lost 0 bases and 6 bases respectively, with 13 bases between them. The chain's CDR3 is CASSVGPLGENTIYF. Written as DNA, the CDR3 is TGTGCCAGCAGCGTAGGACCGCTGGGAGAAAACACCATATATTTT.

This chain uses TRBV2 with TRBJ1-1; 7 bases fit TRBD1. From germline, CDR1 is SNHLY and CDR2 FYNNEI. V was pared by 9 bases and J by 6 bases, with 13 bases of the junction left unmatched. This CDR3 is 14 amino acids long. CDR3 bases: TGTGCCAGTGGCCGGCCAGGGGGATTAGCTGAAGCTTTCTTT. Translation: CASGRPGGLAEAFF. Filled out from reference TRBV2 and TRBJ1-1, the complete variable domain reads EPEVTQTPSHQVTQMGQEVILRCVPISNHLYFYWYRQILGQKVEFLVSFYNNEISEKSEIFDDQFSVERPDGSNFTLKIRSTKLEDSAMYFCASGRPGGLAEAFFGQGTRLTVV.

This chain joins TRBV7-2 and TRBJ1-2, with D possibly matching TRBD1 (6 bases). The germline gives CDR1 SGHTA, CDR2 FQGNSA. Trimming removed 3 bases at V and 4 bases at J, with 15 bases between. The CDR3 is made up of 15 amino acids. This chain's CDR3 is CASSFTGHLPYGYTF. The CDR3 DNA reads TGTGCCAGCAGCTTTACGGGACACCTACCCTATGGCTACACCTTC.

The chain couples TRBV4-3 to TRBJ2-7, with D hard to call. Germline CDR1 reads LGHNA; CDR2 reads YSLEER. The CDR3 has 14 amino acids. Trimming removed 0 bases from V and 3 bases from J, with 9 bases in between. The CDR3 loop reads CASSQDAQGYEQYF. The CDR3 DNA follows: TGCGCCAGCAGCCAAGATGCGCAAGGCTACGAGCAGTACTTC.

The rearrangement joins TRBV28 to TRBJ2-5; 7 positions match TRBD2. Unmatched junction bases numbered 5, after V lost 2 bases and J lost 5 bases. In germline, CDR1 is MDHEN, CDR2 SYDVKM. CDR3 length: 14 residues. In DNA, the CDR3 is TGTGCCAGCAGTTTAGGCGGGAGTTTGGAGACCCAGTACTTC. It codes for CASSLGGSLETQYF.

The chain joins TRBV9 to TRBJ2-1, with D maybe TRBD2 (6 bases). Germline V lookup: CDR1 SGDLS, CDR2 YYNGEE. V lost 3 bases to trimming and J lost 12 bases, with 37 bases between them. The length of the CDR3 is 20 residues. CDR3 residues: CASSGTSSQRRAGGLIVQFF. CDR3 sequence (DNA): TGTGCCAGCAGCGGAACCAGCTCCCAAAGGAGGGCCGGAGGGCTTATTGTGCAGTTCTTC.

This chain links TRBV15 with TRBJ1-4, with 12 bases aligning to TRBD1. The CDR3 is 14 residues long. Germline values: CDR1 LNHNV, CDR2 YYDKDF (reference sequence). V gave up 8 bases and J gave up 8 bases; unmatched junction bases: 6. CDR3 bases: TGTGCCACCTCCGCCGGGACAGGGGGCGAAAAACTGTTTTTT. Encoded protein: CATSAGTGGEKLFF.

The genes are TRBV7-3 and TRBJ2-6, with TRBD1 identical over 9 bases. CDR3 length equals 18 residues. The V gene's germline CDR1 is SGHTA and CDR2 FQGTGA. Trimming at V came to 4 bases and at J to 2 bases, leaving 9 bases not matched to a gene. CDR3 in amino acids: CASSWGPGQGAGANVLTF. CDR3 DNA sequence: TGTGCCAGCAGCTGGGGGCCGGGACAGGGTGCTGGGGCCAACGTCCTGACTTTC.

The chain recombines TRBV2 with TRBJ1-5; 7 bases are shared with TRBD1. This CDR3 is built from 14 residues. J lost 7 bases, V lost 7 bases, and 10 bases had no gene match. In germline, CDR1 is SNHLY, CDR2 FYNNEI. The CDR3 DNA sequence: TGTGCCAGCAAGACGCAGGGGGGAGACCAGCCCCAGCATTTT. This gives the protein CASKTQGGDQPQHF. Variable domain in full (rest from reference TRBV2 and TRBJ1-5): EPEVTQTPSHQVTQMGQEVILRCVPISNHLYFYWYRQILGQKVEFLVSFYNNEISEKSEIFDDQFSVERPDGSNFTLKIRSTKLEDSAMYFCASKTQGGDQPQHFGDGTRLSIL.

The chain uses TRBV11-2 and TRBJ2-7, with 10 bases identical to TRBD1. With 1 base clipped from V and 0 bases from J, the junction kept 6 bases outside the gene matches. CDR1 is SGHAT and CDR2 is FQNNGV in the germline V gene. The CDR3 contains 17 residues. The CDR3 nucleotides read TGTGCCAGCAGCTTAGCCGACAGGGGGCCTTTCTCCTACGAGCAGTACTTC. This translates into CASSLADRGPFSYEQYF.

The J gene is TRBJ1-2, the V gene TRBV19, with TRBD1 matching over 7 bases. J was trimmed by 6 bases and V by 3 bases; bases with no gene match: 10. The V gene's germline CDR1 is LNHDA and CDR2 SQIVND (reference sequence). The CDR3 is 15 residues long. The CDR3 DNA reads TGTGCCAGTAGTATTGTAGGGACAGCGAACGATGGCTACACCTTC. This gives the protein CASSIVGTANDGYTF.

V usage is TRBV7-3 and J usage is TRBJ1-4, with a weak D call TRBD1 (5 bases). The CDR3 is 17 amino acids. Trimming took off 5 bases at V and 1 base at J, with 17 bases between the two ends. Germline-derived CDR1 and CDR2 are SGHTA and FQGTGA. The CDR3, as DNA: TGTGCCAGCAGCCTATCCCTGGGGCCTGGAACTAATGAAAAACTGTTTTTT. Its translation is CASSLSLGPGTNEKLFF. Complete variable domain (other parts from reference TRBV7-3 and TRBJ1-4): GAGVSQTPSNKVTEKGKYVELRCDPISGHTALYWYRQSLGQGPEFLIYFQGTGAADDSGLPNDRFFAVRPEGSVSTLKIQRTERGDSAVYLCASSLSLGPGTNEKLFFGSGTQLSVL.

This chain connects TRBV13 to TRBJ2-1; 10 nucleotides align to TRBD2. J gave up 7 bases and V 2 bases, and 8 bases lay outside the gene matches. CDR1 and CDR2 from the germline V gene are PRHDT and FYEKMQ (reference sequence). CDR3 length: 16 amino acids. CDR3 region: CASSLISYSGRNEQFF. The CDR3 DNA is TGTGCCAGCAGCTTAATTTCCTATAGCGGGAGGAATGAGCAGTTCTTC.

Regarding this clone: An end of the junction does not agree with germline; a read error may underlie this. The rearrangement uses TRBV27 and TRBJ1-1; tentative D call: TRBD1 (6 bases). Per germline, CDR1 MNHEY and CDR2 SMNVEV (reference sequence). The CDR3 is made up of 16 amino acids. The CDR3 spells CASIPQGKPKLTEVFF. The DNA for the CDR3 is TGTGCCAGCATTCCCCAGGGGAAGCCGAAGCTCACTGAAGTTTTCTTT.